The text below deals with one T cell receptor (beta chain). Its target is not known. V lost 2 bases to trimming and J lost 7 bases; unmatched junction nucleotides: 7. The germline CDR1 and CDR2 sequences are SGHDN and FVKESK. The CDR3 has 15 amino acids. The protocol was immunoSEQ multiplex PCR, while the TCRdb copy is restricted to in-frame clones and leaves out a portion. Among about 56,000 clones listed, approximately 80% were seen once. These data are taken from a study of T cell responses to AZD1222 COVID-19 vaccine. Notes on the study in general: A mostly white British donor set with more females was recruited, and clonal diversity was possibly underestimated.

The analysis combined second doses at about 4 or about 12 weeks. Specimen: peripheral blood, collected 28 days after the second AZD1222 dose. V gene TRBV14 combines with J gene TRBJ1-2, with 10 bases that match TRBD1. This TCR was recovered from an adult who received the AZD1222 COVID-19 vaccine. In DNA form, the CDR3 reads TGTGCCAGCAGCCAACAGGGACAGGGGTTACCTGGCTACACCTTC. Translating gives CASSQQGQGLPGYTF.